The 3 T cell receptor beta chains given below trace back to one sample, sequenced in a study of response to subunit inactivated influenza vaccine. TCRdb re-derived calls from the RT-PCR reads in MiXCR, one entry per CDR3 protein. The data hold 500,000 to 550,000 distinct CDR3 sequences, with 20% to 25% observed a single time. This sample was also put to use in a study of T cells expressing NK-cell markers. That paper states: UMIs were included in TCR beta cDNA generated by 5'RACE template switching.

This material consisted of CD4+ T cells sorted from PBMCs, taken approximately 12 days after vaccination. The receptors originated from a man in his fifties who received an inactivated influenza vaccine.

This clonotype appeared a few times. The rearrangement links TRBV4-2 to TRBJ2-2; no clear D. CDR1 LGHNA and CDR2 YNFKEQ come from the germline V gene. The CDR3 length is 16 residues. The ends were cut back, 1 base at V and 4 bases at J, with 13 bases in the middle. DNA of the CDR3: TGTGCCAGCAGCCAAGGTTTAGGGAAGACCACCGGGGAGCTGTTTTTT. Translation: CASSQGLGKTTGELFF.

V is TRBV29-1 and J is TRBJ2-7, with 7 bases identical to TRBD1. The ends lost 3 bases at V and 2 bases at J; junction bases unmatched: 7. CDR1 SQVTM and CDR2 ANQGSEA come from the germline V gene. The CDR3 totals 14 residues. The CDR3: CSVEVRGKTYEQYF. Written as DNA, the CDR3 is TGCAGCGTTGAGGTCAGGGGGAAGACCTACGAGCAGTACTTC.

This clonotype is a singleton in its sample. The chain couples TRBV7-3 to TRBJ1-1; possible D gene TRBD1, 6 bases. V was trimmed by 2 bases and J by 3 bases, leaving 10 bases between them. The CDR3 length is 14 residues. Germline values: CDR1 SGHTA, CDR2 FQGTGA. CDR3 residues: CASSLGGQDTEAFF. In DNA form, the CDR3 reads TGTGCCAGCAGCTTAGGGGGGCAGGACACTGAAGCTTTCTTT.